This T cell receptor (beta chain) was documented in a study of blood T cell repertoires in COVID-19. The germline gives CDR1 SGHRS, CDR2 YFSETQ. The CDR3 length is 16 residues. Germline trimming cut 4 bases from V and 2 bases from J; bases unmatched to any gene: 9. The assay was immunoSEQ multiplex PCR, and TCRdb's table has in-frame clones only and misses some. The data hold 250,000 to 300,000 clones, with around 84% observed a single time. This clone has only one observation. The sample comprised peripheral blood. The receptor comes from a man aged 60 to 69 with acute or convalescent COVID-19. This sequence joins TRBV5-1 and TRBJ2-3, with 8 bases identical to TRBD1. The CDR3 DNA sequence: TGCGCCAGCAGCCCCGGGACAGGAGGTACCACAGATACGCAGTATTTT. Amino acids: CASSPGTGGTTDTQYF.